These T cell receptor beta chains were read from a single sample in a study of PD-1 blockade in mismatch repair-deficient tumors. Sequencing used immunoSEQ multiplex PCR; TCRdb keeps in-frame clones, though not all of them. The table has 100,000 or so clones, 82% seen once. The source material was peripheral blood, sampled about 36 weeks after starting pembrolizumab. These receptors originate from an adult with mismatch repair-deficient cancer. Each CDR3 is given with its conserved first and last residue. D genes are given only for firm matches. For some rows the clone size is stated as once, few or many, or as a class when expanded; others skip it.

clone size: NA; J gene: TRBJ2-1; V gene: TRBV11-3; D gene: NA; CDR3 DNA: TGTGCCAGCAGCAGGCGGGGTTACAATGAGCAGTTCTTC; CDR3 protein: CASSRRGYNEQFF
clone size: NA; J gene: TRBJ2-7; V gene: TRBV6-5; D gene: TRBD2; CDR3 DNA: TGTGCCAGCAGTTACGGCGGGAGTTATGAGCAGTACTTC; CDR3 protein: CASSYGGSYEQYF
clone size: NA; J gene: TRBJ2-7; V gene: TRBV5-1; D gene: TRBD2; CDR3 DNA: TGCGCCAGCAGCTTGGAAGGGACTAGTGTCTACGAGCAGTACTTC; CDR3 protein: CASSLEGTSVYEQYF
clone size: few; J gene: TRBJ2-1; V gene: TRBV19; D gene: NA; CDR3 DNA: TGTGCCAGTAGTGAATTACAGAGGGACTATGAGCAGTTCTTC; CDR3 protein: CASSELQRDYEQFF
clone size: once; J gene: TRBJ1-5; V gene: TRBV6-6; D gene: NA; CDR3 DNA: TGTGCCAGCACCAAAGGGGCGTTGGGCAATCAGCCCCAGCATTTT; CDR3 protein: CASTKGALGNQPQHF
clone size: NA; J gene: TRBJ1-1; V gene: TRBV9; D gene: NA; CDR3 DNA: TGTGCCAGCAGCAAACAGGGTTTGGGGACTGAAGCTTTCTTT; CDR3 protein: CASSKQGLGTEAFF
clone size: once; J gene: TRBJ1-3; V gene: TRBV5-1; D gene: NA; CDR3 DNA: TGCGCCAGCAGCTTGGAACAAGGAAACACCATATATTTT; CDR3 protein: CASSLEQGNTIYF
clone size: NA; J gene: TRBJ2-3; V gene: TRBV30; D gene: NA; CDR3 DNA: TGTGCCTGGAGTCGCCGGGGTGGGGGCGACCCCACAGATACGCAGTATTTT; CDR3 protein: CAWSRRGGGDPTDTQYF
clone size: NA; J gene: TRBJ2-1; V gene: TRBV12-5; D gene: NA; CDR3 DNA: TGTGCTAGTGGTTTGTCACTAGGGGACAATGAGCAGTTCTTC; CDR3 protein: CASGLSLGDNEQFF
clone size: NA; J gene: TRBJ2-2; V gene: TRBV27; D gene: NA; CDR3 DNA: TGTGCCAGCAGTTTAGTTCCGGGTGCCGGGGAGCTGTTTTTT; CDR3 protein: CASSLVPGAGELFF
clone size: NA; J gene: TRBJ2-3; V gene: TRBV4-1; D gene: TRBD2; CDR3 DNA: TGCGCCAGCAGCCTAGGACTAGCAGGCACAGATACGCAGTATTTT; CDR3 protein: CASSLGLAGTDTQYF
clone size: NA; J gene: TRBJ1-1; V gene: TRBV7-8; D gene: NA; CDR3 DNA: TGTGCCAGCAGCTTCCAGGGGACCACTGAAGCTTTCTTT; CDR3 protein: CASSFQGTTEAFF
clone size: few; J gene: TRBJ1-5; V gene: TRBV19; D gene: NA; CDR3 DNA: TGTGCCAGTAGTCGTGGAGGGTGGCAGACCAATCAGCCCCAGCATTTT; CDR3 protein: CASSRGGWQTNQPQHF
clone size: NA; J gene: TRBJ1-3; V gene: TRBV4-1; D gene: TRBD1; CDR3 DNA: TGCGCCAGCAGAAAGGGACAGCTCTCTGGAAACACCATATATTTT; CDR3 protein: CASRKGQLSGNTIYF
clone size: NA; J gene: TRBJ1-3; V gene: TRBV7-8; D gene: NA; CDR3 DNA: TGTGCCAGCAGCTTTACAGGGAGCTCTGGAAACACCATATATTTT; CDR3 protein: CASSFTGSSGNTIYF
clone size: NA; J gene: TRBJ1-1; V gene: TRBV27; D gene: NA; CDR3 DNA: TGTGCCAGCAGTTTGAGGTGGGGCCTCCTGAACACTGAAGCTTTCTTT; CDR3 protein: CASSLRWGLLNTEAFF
clone size: few; J gene: TRBJ1-4; V gene: TRBV5-1; D gene: TRBD1; CDR3 DNA: TGCGCCAGCAGCTTGGGCGGACAGGGTTTGGAAAAACTGTTTTTT; CDR3 protein: CASSLGGQGLEKLFF
clone size: few; J gene: TRBJ1-3; V gene: TRBV19; D gene: NA; CDR3 DNA: TGTGCCAGTAGTACCTCTGGAAACACCATATATTTT; CDR3 protein: CASSTSGNTIYF
clone size: NA; J gene: TRBJ2-3; V gene: TRBV19; D gene: NA; CDR3 DNA: TGTGCCAGTAGTCCCCCCCGCGGAGTGGGTACAGATACGCAGTATTTT; CDR3 protein: CASSPPRGVGTDTQYF
clone size: NA; J gene: TRBJ1-2; V gene: TRBV30; D gene: NA; CDR3 DNA: TGTGCCTGGAGTTTCTCGGGGGCCCCTAACTATGGCTACACCTTC; CDR3 protein: CAWSFSGAPNYGYTF
clone size: NA; J gene: TRBJ2-1; V gene: TRBV9; D gene: NA; CDR3 DNA: TGTGCCAGCAGCGTGGAAGACAGTTACAATGAGCAGTTCTTC; CDR3 protein: CASSVEDSYNEQFF
clone size: NA; J gene: TRBJ2-7; V gene: TRBV27; D gene: TRBD1; CDR3 DNA: TGTGCCAGCAGTCGGACAGGGGCTTACGAGCAGTACTTC; CDR3 protein: CASSRTGAYEQYF
clone size: NA; J gene: TRBJ2-5; V gene: TRBV6-5; D gene: NA; CDR3 DNA: TGTGCCAGCAGGATAGGAAAGACCCAGTACTTC; CDR3 protein: CASRIGKTQYF
clone size: NA; J gene: TRBJ1-1; V gene: TRBV5-1; D gene: NA; CDR3 DNA: TGCGCCAGCAGCACCGAGGGGGTTTACACTGAAGCTTTCTTT; CDR3 protein: CASSTEGVYTEAFF
clone size: NA; J gene: TRBJ2-1; V gene: TRBV27; D gene: TRBD1; CDR3 DNA: TGTGCCAGCAGTCTATACTCGGGACAGGTATACAATGAGCAGTTCTTC; CDR3 protein: CASSLYSGQVYNEQFF
clone size: NA; J gene: TRBJ1-1; V gene: TRBV11-2; D gene: NA; CDR3 DNA: TGTGCCAGCAGCCCGCGCCATAACACTGAAGCTTTCTTT; CDR3 protein: CASSPRHNTEAFF
clone size: NA; J gene: TRBJ2-3; V gene: TRBV11-2; D gene: NA; CDR3 DNA: TGTGCCAGCAGCTTTCGCAGCGGGTCTAGCACAGATACGCAGTATTTT; CDR3 protein: CASSFRSGSSTDTQYF
clone size: NA; J gene: TRBJ1-5; V gene: TRBV7-2; D gene: NA; CDR3 DNA: TGTGCCAGCAGCCAGGGGACCAATCAGCCCCAGCATTTT; CDR3 protein: CASSQGTNQPQHF
clone size: once; J gene: TRBJ2-1; V gene: TRBV18; D gene: TRBD1; CDR3 DNA: TGTGCCAGCTCACCGACAGGGTCTGAGCAGTTCTTC; CDR3 protein: CASSPTGSEQFF
clone size: NA; J gene: TRBJ2-1; V gene: TRBV29-1; D gene: NA; CDR3 DNA: TGCAGCGTTCTTTTTGGTGGAGCGAAGATTGTCCACAATGAGCAGTTCTTC; CDR3 protein: CSVLFGGAKIVHNEQFF
clone size: NA; J gene: TRBJ2-3; V gene: TRBV30; D gene: NA; CDR3 DNA: TGTGCCTGGGACCTAGCCAGAGATACGCAGTATTTT; CDR3 protein: CAWDLARDTQYF
clone size: NA; J gene: TRBJ2-1; V gene: TRBV6-5; D gene: NA; CDR3 DNA: TGTGCCAGCAGTTACTCCCAGGGGTTAATGAATGAGCAGTTCTTC; CDR3 protein: CASSYSQGLMNEQFF
clone size: NA; J gene: TRBJ2-7; V gene: TRBV4-3; D gene: TRBD1; CDR3 DNA: TGCGCCAGCGCCAGGACAGGGACCCACGAGCAGTACTTC; CDR3 protein: CASARTGTHEQYF
clone size: NA; J gene: TRBJ1-2; V gene: TRBV19; D gene: TRBD1; CDR3 DNA: TGTGCCACTGAGGACAGGGGGGAAAATGGCTACACCTTC; CDR3 protein: CATEDRGENGYTF
clone size: once; J gene: TRBJ2-1; V gene: TRBV20-1; D gene: NA; CDR3 DNA: TGCAGTGCAAAATCCCACAATGAGCAGTTCTTC; CDR3 protein: CSAKSHNEQFF
clone size: NA; J gene: TRBJ1-1; V gene: TRBV6-5; D gene: NA; CDR3 DNA: TGTGCCAGCAGTAGAGCTAATGAAGCTTTCTTT; CDR3 protein: CASSRANEAFF
clone size: NA; J gene: TRBJ2-5; V gene: TRBV7-3; D gene: TRBD1; CDR3 DNA: TGTGCCAGCAGCTTAACGGGACAGAAAGAGACCCAGTACTTC; CDR3 protein: CASSLTGQKETQYF
clone size: NA; J gene: TRBJ2-1; V gene: TRBV19; D gene: TRBD2; CDR3 DNA: TGTGCCAGTAGTATCAGCGGGAGGGCCTATGAGCAGTTCTTC; CDR3 protein: CASSISGRAYEQFF
clone size: NA; J gene: TRBJ2-7; V gene: TRBV15; D gene: NA; CDR3 DNA: TGTGCCACCAGCAGACCCACTGACAACTCCTACGAGCAGTACTTC; CDR3 protein: CATSRPTDNSYEQYF
clone size: NA; J gene: TRBJ2-5; V gene: TRBV30; D gene: NA; CDR3 DNA: TGTGCCTGGAGTGTACCCAGGGGAGGTCATCTTGGAGAGACCCAGTACTTC; CDR3 protein: CAWSVPRGGHLGETQYF
clone size: NA; J gene: TRBJ2-1; V gene: TRBV7-6; D gene: TRBD1; CDR3 DNA: TGTGCCAGCAGCTTGGTGACAGGGAATGAGCAGTTCTTC; CDR3 protein: CASSLVTGNEQFF
clone size: NA; J gene: TRBJ2-5; V gene: TRBV5-8; D gene: TRBD2; CDR3 DNA: TGTGCCAGCAGTTCACTAGCGTTTATAGAGACCCAGTACTTC; CDR3 protein: CASSSLAFIETQYF
clone size: NA; J gene: TRBJ1-1; V gene: TRBV11-3; D gene: TRBD1; CDR3 DNA: TGTGCCAGCAGCTCCCGCCCAGGACAGGTAGAGGATTGGGCTTTCTTT; CDR3 protein: CASSSRPGQVEDWAFF
clone size: NA; J gene: TRBJ2-4; V gene: TRBV5-1; D gene: TRBD2; CDR3 DNA: TGCGCCAGCAGCTTTTTGGGGGAGGGGAACATTCAGTACTTC; CDR3 protein: CASSFLGEGNIQYF
clone size: few; J gene: TRBJ2-3; V gene: TRBV10-3; D gene: TRBD2; CDR3 DNA: TGTGCCATCAGTGAGTCGGCTAGCGGGAGCTCGGGCACAGATACGCAGTATTTT; CDR3 protein: CAISESASGSSGTDTQYF